The 10 T cell receptor beta chains in this list originate from one sample, sequenced in a study of T cells in Graves' hyperthyroidism and ophthalmopathy. TCR beta CDR3 regions were amplified from RNA. The HTBI primer set served for first-round RT-PCR of the TCR CDR3. TCRdb processed the multiplex PCR reads anew with MiXCR; each CDR3 protein has one entry. The sample shows a few hundred thousand distinct CDR3 sequences, 15% to 19% of them seen only once. Source material: blood. The receptor source for this set is a young woman with Graves' hyperthyroidism.

This clonotype was recorded a few times. This chain uses TRBV20-1 with TRBJ2-1; TRBD2 matches at 10 bases. Germline V gene data show CDR1 as DFQATT and CDR2 as SNEGSKA (reference sequence). There are 16 residues in the CDR3. Losses at the gene ends were 0 bases for V and 4 bases for J; bases not matched to a gene: 6. The CDR3 region has the DNA TGCAGTGCTAGAGATGAGACTAGCGGGTTTTACAATGAGCAGTTCTTC. It encodes CSARDETSGFYNEQFF.

This clonotype was seen ten or more times. The chain links TRBV10-3 to TRBJ2-5; tentatively, D is TRBD1 (5 bases). V was pared by 6 bases and J by 3 bases, with 11 bases between. This CDR3 region has 13 residues. Germline V lookup: CDR1 ENHRY, CDR2 SYGVKD. CDR3 coding DNA: TGTGCCATCAGCAGGGATACTGAAGAGACCCAGTACTTC. Translation gives CAISRDTEETQYF.

At least ten counts were recorded for this clonotype. The rearrangement uses TRBV28 and TRBJ2-3, with 7 bases aligning to TRBD2. From germline, CDR1 is MDHEN and CDR2 SYDVKM. The V gene end was trimmed by 2 bases and the J gene end by 3 bases; junction bases not matched to a gene: 8. The CDR3 runs 16 residues. In DNA, the CDR3 is TGTGCCAGCAGTTTACCCACTAGCGTAGGTACAGATACGCAGTATTTT. Protein product: CASSLPTSVGTDTQYF.

This clonotype was found a few times. V gene TRBV7-8 combines with J gene TRBJ2-1, with 8 bases aligning to TRBD1. CDR3 length: 16 amino acids. V dropped 3 bases and J dropped 4; count of bases not matched to a gene: 8. Germline lookup yields CDR1 SGHVS and CDR2 FQNEAQ. The CDR3, as DNA: TGTGCCAGCAGCTTTCGCGGACAGGGCAAATACAATGAGCAGTTCTTC. Protein: CASSFRGQGKYNEQFF.

Ten or more counts support this clonotype. The chain carries TRBV30 and TRBJ1-1, with a possible D match to TRBD1 (6 bases). The CDR3 runs to 12 residues. Germline values: CDR1 GTSNPN, CDR2 SVGIG (reference sequence). Trimming took 2 bases from V and 6 from J, leaving 10 bases between them. The CDR3 DNA reads as TGTGCCTGGAGTACAGGGCCCTCTGAAGCTTTCTTT. Translated: CAWSTGPSEAFF.

This chain links TRBV20-1 with TRBJ2-1, with TRBD2 matching 15 bases. Trimming cost V 1 base and J 0 bases; bases outside gene matches: 7. The CDR3 has 19 amino acids. In germline, CDR1 is DFQATT, CDR2 SNEGSKA (reference sequence). The CDR3 bases are TGCAGTGCTAGAGGGACTAGCGGGAGGGCCGTGGGCTCCTACAATGAGCAGTTCTTC. Translating it yields CSARGTSGRAVGSYNEQFF.

This clonotype appeared a few times. This sequence joins TRBV18 and TRBJ1-5; no reliable D call. V gave up 2 bases and J gave up 5 bases, with 7 bases separating them. The CDR3 runs to 13 residues. CDR1 is KGHSH, CDR2 LQKENI, per germline. The DNA of the CDR3 is TGTGCCAGCTCACCAGGGGAGCATCAGCCCCAGCATTTT. Translated, it gives CASSPGEHQPQHF. Variable domain in full (rest from reference TRBV18 and TRBJ1-5): NAGVMQNPRHLVRRRGQEARLRCSPMKGHSHVYWYRQLPEEGLKFMVYLQKENIIDESGMPKERFSAEFPKEGPSILRIQQVVRGDSAAYFCASSPGEHQPQHFGDGTRLSIL.

This clonotype came up many times. The J gene is TRBJ2-7, the V gene TRBV4-1; 14 bases map to TRBD2. The CDR3 has 15 amino acids. With 2 bases clipped from V and 5 bases from J, the junction kept 2 bases outside the gene matches. Looked up from germline, CDR1 is MGHRA and CDR2 is YSYEKL. CDR3 sequence (DNA): TGCGCCAGCAGCCAACAGGGACTAGCGGGAGACGAGCAGTACTTC. This gives the protein CASSQQGLAGDEQYF.

This rearrangement joins TRBV7-3 to TRBJ2-5; 9 bases match TRBD1. With V trimmed by 5 bases and J by 4 bases, 5 bases remained unmatched. The germline V gene has CDR1 SGHTA and CDR2 FQGTGA. The CDR3 has 14 residues. This CDR3 is CASSQTGGRETQYF. As DNA, the CDR3 is TGTGCCAGCAGCCAAACAGGGGGCCGAGAGACCCAGTACTTC.

This clonotype has only a few counts. The chain recombines TRBV13 with TRBJ2-2, with 8 bases lining up with TRBD1. The CDR3 totals 17 residues. After removal of 5 bases from V and 4 bases from J, the junction contained 12 bases not matched to a gene. CDR1 and CDR2 from the germline V gene are PRHDT and FYEKMQ (reference sequence). In DNA form, the CDR3 reads TGTGCCAGCAGCCCTCGGGACAGGACGAAGGGCACCGGGGAGCTGTTTTTT. Its translation is CASSPRDRTKGTGELFF.